These 16 T cell receptor beta chains originate from one sample sequenced in a study of blood T cell repertoires in COVID-19 (TCRdb year 2020). The method was the immunoSEQ multiplex PCR assay. TCRdb retrieved this table from immuneACCESS and kept in-frame rearrangements only. Not all clones are present; in checked studies, unresolved V genes account for under half, and no reason is known for the remainder. This sample is represented by roughly 280,000 clones; around 89% of them were singletons. The ten top clones hold 2.4% of the sample. Sequencing was carried out using PBMCs or T cells enriched from blood (not recorded which). The receptors here all came from a woman aged 18 to 35 who had recovered from COVID-19.

V is TRBV7-9 and J is TRBJ2-7; weak D call: TRBD1 (6 bases). Per germline, CDR1 SEHNR and CDR2 FQNEAQ (reference sequence). The CDR3 spans 15 residues. V was pared by 1 base and J by 1 base, with 11 bases between. As DNA, the CDR3 is TGTGCCAGCAGCTTAGGGGCAGGGGTGTCCTACGAGCAGTACTTC. It codes for CASSLGAGVSYEQYF.

The rearrangement joins TRBV21-1 to TRBJ1-2; TRBD1, the D gene given by the table, was not confirmed from the DNA. TRBV21-1 counts as a pseudogene. The CDR3 is 13 residues long. As DNA, the CDR3 is TGTGCCAGCAGCCCCCACAACAGGGATGGCTACACCTTC. Its protein is CASSPHNRDGYTF.

This chain uses TRBV19 with TRBJ1-1; possible D gene TRBD1, 6 bases. Germline assignment: CDR1 LNHDA and CDR2 SQIVND (reference sequence). The CDR3 length is 17 residues. Trimming took 2 bases from V and 5 from J, leaving 21 bases between them. CDR3 sequence: CASSIRGIRVSRTEAFF. The DNA of the CDR3 is TGTGCCAGTAGTATAAGGGGGATTCGCGTGTCTAGAACTGAAGCTTTCTTT. Supplemented by reference TRBV19 and TRBJ1-1, the full variable domain reads DGGITQSPKYLFRKEGQNVTLSCEQNLNHDAMYWYRQDPGQGLRLIYYSQIVNDFQKGDIAEGYSVSREKKESFPLTVTSAQKNPTAFYLCASSIRGIRVSRTEAFFGQGTRLTVV.

This rearrangement joins TRBV5-5 to TRBJ2-7, with D perhaps matching TRBD2 (5 bases). Germline V gene lookup returns CDR1 SGHKS and CDR2 YYEKEE (reference sequence). Between the trimmed V and J ends, which lost 1 base and 7 bases, there was a span of 9 bases. There are 12 residues in the CDR3. The CDR3 nucleotides are TGTGCCAGCAGCTTGACGGGAAAAGAGCAGTACTTC. It encodes CASSLTGKEQYF.

This sequence joins TRBV7-8 and TRBJ2-3; D might be TRBD2 (6 bases). The CDR3 runs 17 residues. Germline loops: CDR1 SGHVS, CDR2 FQNEAQ. V lost 5 bases and J 2 bases, leaving 20 bases between the germline ends. CDR3 loop: CASSLNTLARDTDTQYF. The CDR3 bases are TGTGCCAGCAGCCTGAACACGCTAGCGAGGGACACAGATACGCAGTATTTT. The variable domain in full, completed from reference TRBV7-8 and TRBJ2-3, reads GAGVSQSPRYKVAKRGQDVALRCDPISGHVSLFWYQQALGQGPEFLTYFQNEAQLDKSGLPSDRFFAERPEGSVSTLKIQRTQQEDSAVYLCASSLNTLARDTDTQYFGPGTRLTVL.

The chain is built from TRBV6-5 and TRBJ1-3; weak D call: TRBD1 (5 bases). Germline CDR1 MNHEY, CDR2 SVGAGI. The CDR3 covers 15 residues. Trimming removed 8 bases at V and 0 bases at J, with 14 bases between. The CDR3 nucleotides read TGTGCCAGCTCCCTAGGGGCGTTCTCTGGAAACACCATATATTTT. This encodes CASSLGAFSGNTIYF.

A single count supports this clone. V is TRBV19 and J is TRBJ1-1, with D unresolved. From germline, CDR1 is LNHDA and CDR2 SQIVND (reference sequence). The ends were cut back, 5 bases at V and 0 bases at J, with 16 bases in the middle. The CDR3 contains 16 residues. The CDR3 DNA reads as TGTGCCAGTAGTCCCCCCAACGCGGGAGTGAACACTGAAGCTTTCTTT. Protein: CASSPPNAGVNTEAFF.

A single count supports this clone. The chain has TRBV19 and TRBJ2-7; 9 bases match TRBD1. The CDR3 has 17 amino acids. Looked up from germline, CDR1 is LNHDA and CDR2 is SQIVND (reference sequence). J lost 2 bases, V lost 4 bases, and 12 bases had no gene match. The CDR3 bases are TGTGCCAGTAGTACAGAGGACAGGGGAAAGCGGACCTACGAGCAGTACTTC. This codes for CASSTEDRGKRTYEQYF.

CDR3 region: CATSRDRGQNTGELFF. The CDR3 DNA follows: TGTGCCACCAGCAGAGATCGAGGGCAAAACACCGGGGAGCTGTTTTTT. The genes are TRBV15 and TRBJ2-2; weak D call: TRBD2 (5 bases). The CDR3 covers 16 residues. Trimming pared 0 bases from V and 2 bases from J, leaving 10 bases between. Germline loops: CDR1 LNHNV, CDR2 YYDKDF (reference sequence). Drawing the rest from reference TRBV15 and TRBJ2-2, the complete variable domain is DAMVIQNPRYQVTQFGKPVTLSCSQTLNHNVMYWYQQKSSQAPKLLFHYYDKDFNNEADTPDNFQSRRPNTSFCFLDIRSPGLGDTAMYLCATSRDRGQNTGELFFGEGSRLTVL.

This sequence joins TRBV5-4 and TRBJ1-4; 8 nucleotides agree with TRBD1. Trimming removed 3 bases from V and 3 bases from J; junction bases left unmatched: 13. Germline loops: CDR1 SGHNT, CDR2 YYREEE (reference sequence). The CDR3 is 18 residues long. Written as DNA, the CDR3 is TGTGCCAGCAGCTGGACAGGGAGTATGGTTCGAGCTAATGAAAAACTGTTTTTT. Protein: CASSWTGSMVRANEKLFF.

This clone was detected only a few times. J is TRBJ2-7 and V is TRBV18, with D possibly TRBD2 on 5 matching bases. CDR1 is KGHSH, CDR2 LQKENI, per germline. There are 13 residues in the CDR3. V lost 4 bases and J lost 7, with 14 bases in between. For the CDR3, the DNA is TGTGCCAGCTCACTCAAAGCCCGGGAAGAGCAGTACTTC. It specifies CASSLKAREEQYF.

The chain employs TRBV19 and TRBJ1-6; the D gene is possibly TRBD1 (6 bases). Germline lookup yields CDR1 LNHDA and CDR2 SQIVND (reference sequence). This CDR3 region has 14 residues. Trimming shortened V by 3 bases and J by 5 bases, and 8 bases separated the two germline ends. The CDR3 DNA follows: TGTGCCAGTAGTATTACAGGGAATAATTCACCCCTCCACTTT. Its translation: CASSITGNNSPLHF.

CDR3 loop: CASRLDWTSTDTQYF. CDR3 nucleotide sequence: TGTGCCAGCAGGCTCGACTGGACTAGCACAGATACGCAGTATTTT. The chain joins TRBV27 to TRBJ2-3; tentatively, D is TRBD2 (5 bases). Per the germline V gene, CDR1 is MNHEY and CDR2 is SMNVEV (reference sequence). There are 15 residues in the CDR3. V lost 6 bases and J lost 0, with 13 bases in between.

The chain employs TRBV20-1 and TRBJ1-1; D ambiguous. The CDR3 loop spans 11 amino acids. Germline V lookup: CDR1 DFQATT, CDR2 SNEGSKA (reference sequence). CDR3 coding DNA: TGCAGGTTTTCAGGGAACACTGAAGCTTTCTTT. It specifies CRFSGNTEAFF.

This clone appeared a few times. J is TRBJ1-4 and V is TRBV7-9, with 9 bases that match TRBD1. The CDR3 runs 15 residues. The germline V gene has CDR1 SEHNR and CDR2 FQNEAQ (reference sequence). V gave up 5 bases and J gave up 8 bases; unmatched junction bases: 9. The CDR3 bases are TGTGCCAGCAGCCCCCGGGACAGGGAGCGCGAAAAACTGTTTTTT. The encoded protein is CASSPRDREREKLFF. Full variable domain (missing parts from reference TRBV7-9 and TRBJ1-4): DTGVSQNPRHKITKRGQNVTFRCDPISEHNRLYWYRQTLGQGPEFLTYFQNEAQLEKSRLLSDRFSAERPKGSFSTLEIQRTEQGDSAMYLCASSPRDREREKLFFGSGTQLSVL.

V usage is TRBV5-1 and J usage is TRBJ1-3; tentative D call: TRBD1 (5 bases). Germline V CDR1 and CDR2: SGHRS, YFSETQ. The CDR3 contains 16 residues. Deletions cut 4 bases from V and 3 bases from J, with 17 bases between. CDR3 amino acids: CASSPGEFLGGNTIYF. The CDR3, as DNA: TGCGCCAGCAGCCCGGGGGAGTTCCTGGGTGGAAACACCATATATTTT.